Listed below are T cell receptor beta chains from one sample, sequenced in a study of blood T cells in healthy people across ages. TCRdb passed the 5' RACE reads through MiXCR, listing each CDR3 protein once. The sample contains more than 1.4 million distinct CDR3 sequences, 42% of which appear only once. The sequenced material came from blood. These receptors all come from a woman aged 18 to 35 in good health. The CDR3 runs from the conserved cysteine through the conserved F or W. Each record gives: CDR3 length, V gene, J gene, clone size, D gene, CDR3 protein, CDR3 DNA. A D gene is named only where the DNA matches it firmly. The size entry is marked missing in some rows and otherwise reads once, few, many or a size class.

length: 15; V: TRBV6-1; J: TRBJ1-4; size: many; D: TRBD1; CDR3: CASSDDRGHNEKLFF; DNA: TGTGCCAGCAGTGATGACAGGGGCCATAATGAAAAACTGTTTTTT
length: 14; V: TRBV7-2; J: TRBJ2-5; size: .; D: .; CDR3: CANSSYRDSETQYF; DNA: TGTGCCAACAGCTCTTACAGGGATTCAGAGACCCAGTACTTC
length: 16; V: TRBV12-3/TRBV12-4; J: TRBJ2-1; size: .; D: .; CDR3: CASSQSGALSYNEQFF; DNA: TGTGCCAGCAGCCAATCAGGGGCGCTCTCCTACAATGAGCAGTTCTTC
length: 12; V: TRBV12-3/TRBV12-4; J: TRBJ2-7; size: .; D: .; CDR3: CASSFEGGEQYF; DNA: TGTGCCAGCAGTTTTGAGGGGGGCGAGCAGTACTTC
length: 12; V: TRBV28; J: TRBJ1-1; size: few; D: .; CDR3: CASRSSPTEAFF; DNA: TGTGCCAGCAGATCTTCACCTACTGAAGCTTTCTTT
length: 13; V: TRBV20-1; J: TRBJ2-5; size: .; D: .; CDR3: CSARVVGGETQYF; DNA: TGCAGTGCTAGGGTAGTGGGGGGAGAGACCCAGTACTTC
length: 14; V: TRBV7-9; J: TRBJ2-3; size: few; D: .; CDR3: CASRAGGDPPAKYF; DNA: TGTGCCAGCAGGGCCGGCGGGGACCCGCCAGCGAAGTATTTT
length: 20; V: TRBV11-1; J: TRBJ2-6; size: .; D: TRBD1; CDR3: CASSLTGTGGSFSGANVLTF; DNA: TGTGCCAGCAGCTTAACCGGGACAGGGGGCTCCTTCTCTGGGGCCAACGTCCTGACTTTC
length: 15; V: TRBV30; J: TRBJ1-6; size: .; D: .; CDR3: CAWRPVGGTDSPLHF; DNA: TGTGCCTGGAGGCCCGTCGGCGGGACCGATTCACCCCTCCACTTT
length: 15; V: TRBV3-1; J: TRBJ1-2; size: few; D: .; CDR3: CASSQNRQGQYGYTF; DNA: TGTGCCAGCAGCCAAAATCGGCAGGGGCAGTATGGCTACACCTTC
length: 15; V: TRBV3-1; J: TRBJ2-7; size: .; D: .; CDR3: CASSPYRDRVREQYF; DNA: TGTGCCAGCAGCCCCTACCGGGACCGAGTCAGGGAGCAGTACTTC
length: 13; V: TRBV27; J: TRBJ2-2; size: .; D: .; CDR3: CASSWGLGGELFF; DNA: TGTGCCAGCTCGTGGGGGCTGGGCGGGGAGCTGTTTTTT
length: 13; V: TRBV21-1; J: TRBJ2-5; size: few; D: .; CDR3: CASSNVDSSPQYF; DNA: TGTGCCAGCAGCAATGTGGACTCTAGCCCCCAGTACTTC
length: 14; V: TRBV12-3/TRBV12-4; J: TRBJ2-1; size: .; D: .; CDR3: CASSPEGLNNEQFF; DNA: TGTGCCAGCAGTCCGGAGGGACTTAACAATGAGCAGTTCTTC
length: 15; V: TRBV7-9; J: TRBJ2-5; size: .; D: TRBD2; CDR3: CASSPWSGGKETQYF; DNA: TGTGCCAGCAGCCCCTGGTCGGGAGGAAAAGAGACCCAGTACTTC
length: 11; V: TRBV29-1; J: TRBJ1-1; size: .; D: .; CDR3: CSVNPGTEAFF; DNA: TGCAGCGTTAATCCGGGCACTGAAGCTTTCTTT
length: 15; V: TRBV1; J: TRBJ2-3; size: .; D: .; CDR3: CTSSQGGRATDTQYF; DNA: TGCACCAGCAGCCAGGGCGGGAGGGCCACAGATACGCAGTATTTT
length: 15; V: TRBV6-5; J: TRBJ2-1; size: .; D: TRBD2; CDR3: CASSYSTSGGGEQFF; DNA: TGTGCCAGCAGTTACTCGACTAGCGGGGGGGGTGAGCAGTTCTTC
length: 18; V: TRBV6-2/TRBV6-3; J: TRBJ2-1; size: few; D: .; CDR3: CASSYGRRGGSSYNEQFF; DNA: TGTGCCAGCAGTTACGGGAGACGTGGGGGTAGCTCCTACAATGAGCAGTTCTTC
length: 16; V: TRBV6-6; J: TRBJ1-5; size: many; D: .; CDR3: CASSSNTYYSNQPQHF; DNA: TGTGCCAGCAGTTCCAACACGTACTATAGCAATCAGCCCCAGCATTTT
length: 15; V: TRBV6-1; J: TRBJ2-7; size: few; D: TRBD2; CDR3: CASTMTSGNSYEQYF; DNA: TGTGCCAGCACCATGACTAGCGGGAACTCCTACGAGCAGTACTTC
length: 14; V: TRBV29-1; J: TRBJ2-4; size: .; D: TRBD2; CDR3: CSVWPGLGTREQYF; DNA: TGCAGCGTTTGGCCGGGACTCGGTACGCGGGAGCAGTACTTC
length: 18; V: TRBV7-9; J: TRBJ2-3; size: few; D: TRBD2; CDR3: CASSLAPTSGSTTDTQYF; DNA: TGTGCCAGCAGCTTAGCTCCGACTAGCGGGAGTACCACAGATACGCAGTATTTT
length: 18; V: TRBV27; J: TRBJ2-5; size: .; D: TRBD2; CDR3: CASSPLAGGISGQGTQYF; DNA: TGTGCCAGCAGCCCTCTAGCGGGGGGAATTAGCGGGCAAGGGACCCAGTACTTC
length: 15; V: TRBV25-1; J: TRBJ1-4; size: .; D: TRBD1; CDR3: CASSEFGQGNEKLFF; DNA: TGTGCCAGCAGTGAATTCGGACAGGGAAACGAAAAACTGTTTTTT
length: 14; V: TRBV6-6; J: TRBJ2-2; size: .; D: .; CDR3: CASKEQGRDGELFF; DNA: TGTGCCAGCAAAGAACAGGGCAGGGACGGGGAGCTGTTTTTT
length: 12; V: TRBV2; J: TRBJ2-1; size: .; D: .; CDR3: CASLLVPHEQFF; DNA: TGTGCCAGCCTCCTAGTTCCCCATGAGCAGTTCTTC
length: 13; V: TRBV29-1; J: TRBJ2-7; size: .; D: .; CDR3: CSVKGDSYNEQYF; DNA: TGCAGCGTTAAGGGAGATTCCTACAATGAGCAGTACTTC
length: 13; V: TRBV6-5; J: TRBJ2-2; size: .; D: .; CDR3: CASRDIRTGELFF; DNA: TGTGCCAGCAGGGACATACGCACCGGGGAGCTGTTTTTT
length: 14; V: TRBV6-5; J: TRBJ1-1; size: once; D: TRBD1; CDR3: CASSTLQGPAEAFF; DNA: TGTGCCAGCAGTACGCTACAGGGGCCCGCTGAAGCTTTCTTT
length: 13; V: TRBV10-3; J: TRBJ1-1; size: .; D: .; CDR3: CAINRRGSTEAFF; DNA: TGTGCCATCAACCGCCGGGGGAGCACTGAAGCTTTCTTT
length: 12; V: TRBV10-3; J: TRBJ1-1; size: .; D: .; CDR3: CAISLWREEAFF; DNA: TGTGCCATCAGCCTGTGGCGGGAGGAAGCTTTCTTT
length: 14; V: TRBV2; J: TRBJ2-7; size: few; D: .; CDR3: CASSEPDISYEQYF; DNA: TGTGCCAGCAGTGAACCGGACATCTCCTACGAGCAGTACTTC
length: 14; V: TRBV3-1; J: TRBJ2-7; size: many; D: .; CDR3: CASSQEGRPYEQYF; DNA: TGTGCCAGCAGCCAAGAGGGCAGACCCTACGAGCAGTACTTC
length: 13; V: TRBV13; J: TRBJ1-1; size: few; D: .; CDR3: CASSLGMGGKAFF; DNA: TGTGCCAGCAGCTTAGGCATGGGAGGTAAAGCTTTCTTT
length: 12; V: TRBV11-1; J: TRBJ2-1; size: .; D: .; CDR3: CASSFSGGKQFF; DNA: TGTGCCAGCAGCTTTAGCGGTGGGAAGCAGTTCTTC
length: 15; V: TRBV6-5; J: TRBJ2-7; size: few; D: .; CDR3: CASSRPGQAGYEQYF; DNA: TGTGCCAGCAGCCGCCCGGGGCAGGCCGGCTACGAGCAGTACTTC
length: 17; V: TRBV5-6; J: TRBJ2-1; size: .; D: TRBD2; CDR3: CAGSLGLAGSSYNEQFF; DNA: TGTGCCGGCAGCTTGGGACTAGCGGGAAGCTCCTACAATGAGCAGTTCTTC
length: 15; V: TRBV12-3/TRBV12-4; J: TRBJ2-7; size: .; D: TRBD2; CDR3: CASSLGRGDPYEQYF; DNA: TGTGCCAGCAGTTTAGGGCGGGGGGATCCCTACGAGCAGTACTTC
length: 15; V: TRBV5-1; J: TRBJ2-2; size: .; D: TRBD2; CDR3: CASSFGGTSAGELFF; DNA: TGCGCCAGCAGCTTTGGCGGGACTAGCGCCGGGGAGCTGTTTTTT
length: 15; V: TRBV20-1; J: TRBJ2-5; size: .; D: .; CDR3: CSARTPGTFGETQYF; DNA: TGCAGCGCTAGAACACCTGGGACCTTCGGGGAGACCCAGTACTTC
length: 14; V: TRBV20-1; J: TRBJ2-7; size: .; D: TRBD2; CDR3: CSATGTSVTYGQYF; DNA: TGCAGTGCAACCGGGACTAGCGTGACCTACGGGCAGTACTTC
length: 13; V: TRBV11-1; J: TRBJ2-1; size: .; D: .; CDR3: CASSVSLDNEQFF; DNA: TGTGCCAGCAGCGTCTCGCTCGACAATGAGCAGTTCTTC
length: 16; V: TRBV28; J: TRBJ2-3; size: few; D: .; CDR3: CASSFGRAPGTDTQYF; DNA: TGTGCCAGCAGTTTCGGGCGGGCACCCGGCACAGATACGCAGTATTTT
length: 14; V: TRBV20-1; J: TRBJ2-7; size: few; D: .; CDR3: CSAADKRVTYEQYF; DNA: TGCAGTGCCGCGGACAAAAGGGTTACATACGAGCAGTACTTC
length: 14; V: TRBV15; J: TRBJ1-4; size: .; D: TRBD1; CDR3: CTTSDRDSNEKLFF; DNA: TGTACCACCAGCGACCGGGACAGTAATGAAAAACTGTTTTTT
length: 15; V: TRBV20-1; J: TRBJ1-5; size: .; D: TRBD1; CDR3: CSAVSGTGDYQPQHF; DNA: TGCAGTGCGGTTTCCGGGACAGGAGATTATCAGCCCCAGCATTTT
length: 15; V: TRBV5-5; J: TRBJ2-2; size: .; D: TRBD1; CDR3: CASSPRDRLTGELFF; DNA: TGTGCCAGCAGCCCACGGGACAGGCTCACCGGGGAGCTGTTTTTT
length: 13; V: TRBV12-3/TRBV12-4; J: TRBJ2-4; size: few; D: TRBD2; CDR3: CASRGGAKNIQYF; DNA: TGTGCCAGCAGGGGGGGGGCCAAAAACATTCAGTACTTC
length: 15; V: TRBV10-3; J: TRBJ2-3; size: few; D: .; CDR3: CAINSVGASTDTQYF; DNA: TGTGCCATCAACTCTGTCGGGGCTAGCACAGATACGCAGTATTTT
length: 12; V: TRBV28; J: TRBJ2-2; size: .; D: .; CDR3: CASSFITGELFF; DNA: TGTGCCAGCAGTTTTATTACCGGGGAGCTGTTTTTT
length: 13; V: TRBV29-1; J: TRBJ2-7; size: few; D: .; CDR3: CSVEDPLSHEQYF; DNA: TGCAGCGTTGAAGACCCCTTGTCCCACGAGCAGTACTTC